The next 22 T cell receptor beta chains were all read from a single sample in a study of T cells after yellow fever vaccination. A single record per CDR3 protein comes from TCRdb applying MiXCR to the 5' RACE reads. The sample holds roughly 240,000 distinct CDR3 sequences, 5.5% to 8.5% seen once. Sequences were derived from CD4+ T cells sorted from PBMCs, sampled on the day of the yellow fever booster vaccination. The receptors derive from a man aged 30-40 years who received the YFV17D yellow fever vaccine.

This clonotype occurred many times. The genes are TRBV7-3 and TRBJ2-7; the D gene is possibly TRBD1 (5 bases). Germline V lookup: CDR1 SGHTA, CDR2 FQGTGA. The CDR3 runs 14 residues. The V gene lost 4 bases and the J gene lost 1 base, with 11 bases spanning the gap. DNA for the CDR3: TGTGCCAGCAGCTGGGGCTCCGGGTCCTACGAGCAGTACTTC. Translation: CASSWGSGSYEQYF.

This clonotype was recorded a few times. V and J are TRBV29-1 and TRBJ2-1; 15 bases are a match to TRBD2. The length of the CDR3 is 16 residues. Germline loops: CDR1 SQVTM, CDR2 ANQGSEA. Trimming removed 6 bases from V and 9 bases from J; junction bases left unmatched: 12. CDR3 in DNA: TGCAGCGTCAAAGGTGGACTAGCGGGAGGGTCGGCTGAGCAGTTCTTC. It is translated as CSVKGGLAGGSAEQFF.

This clonotype was recorded a few times. The J gene is TRBJ2-5, the V gene TRBV29-1; D is ambiguous. This CDR3 is 12 amino acids long. Germline CDR1 reads SQVTM; CDR2 reads ANQGSEA. V dropped 4 bases and J dropped 8 bases, with 14 bases sitting between them. The CDR3 protein is CSVGIYTGTQYF. DNA of the CDR3: TGCAGCGTTGGAATTTATACCGGCACCCAGTACTTC.

The V and J genes are TRBV7-2 and TRBJ2-5; D not certain. The CDR3 consists of 13 residues. V lost 5 bases, J lost 2 bases, and 9 bases lay in between. From germline, CDR1 is SGHTA and CDR2 FQGNSA. The CDR3 DNA reads as TGTGCCAGCAGCGTGGGATGGCAAGAGACCCAGTACTTC. Amino acid sequence: CASSVGWQETQYF.

This clonotype was picked up many times. This sequence joins TRBV29-1 and TRBJ2-5; TRBD2 aligns across 7 bases. V gave up 7 bases and J gave up 5 bases; unmatched junction bases: 10. CDR3 size: 13 residues. Germline V gene lookup returns CDR1 SQVTM and CDR2 ANQGSEA. The CDR3 DNA reads as TGCAGCGCGCGACGGGAGGTGTGGGAGACCCAGTACTTC. Encoded protein: CSARREVWETQYF. The variable domain in full, with the rest retrieved from reference TRBV29-1 and TRBJ2-5, is SAVISQKPSRDICQRGTSLTIQCQVDSQVTMMFWYRQQPGQSLTLIATANQGSEATYESGFVIDKFPISRPNLTFSTLTVSNMSPEDSSIYLCSARREVWETQYFGPGTRLLVL.

This clonotype has a handful of counts. The chain uses TRBV5-1 and TRBJ2-2; possible D gene TRBD1, 5 bases. In germline, CDR1 is SGHRS, CDR2 YFSETQ. This CDR3 contains 16 residues. The V gene lost 4 bases and the J gene lost 0 bases, with 13 bases spanning the gap. The CDR3 region is CASSRLGHANTGELFF. The CDR3 DNA reads TGCGCCAGCAGCCGGCTAGGACATGCGAACACCGGGGAGCTGTTTTTT.

This clonotype was seen ten or more times. The rearrangement links TRBV5-1 to TRBJ2-7; TRBD2 aligns across 14 bases. The junction had 27 bases not matched to a gene; V was cut back by 2 bases and J by 5 bases. The CDR3 consists of 23 residues. The germline V gene encodes CDR1 SGHRS and CDR2 YFSETQ. As DNA, the CDR3 is TGCGCCAGCAGCTTCCCCGGGACTAGCGGGAGTAGTCGGTCGAATCCGGCAACCCACGAGCAGTACTTC. Translating gives CASSFPGTSGSSRSNPATHEQYF.

The chain carries TRBV24-1 and TRBJ2-1, with 10 bases lining up with TRBD2. The CDR3 spans 16 residues. Trimming at V came to 4 bases and at J to 6 bases, leaving 8 bases not matched to a gene. CDR1 KGHDR and CDR2 SFDVKD come from the germline V gene. CDR3 loop: CATSEASGSRGNEQFF. For the CDR3, the DNA is TGTGCCACCAGTGAGGCTAGCGGGAGCCGGGGCAATGAGCAGTTCTTC.

This clonotype appeared many times. V is TRBV7-9 and J is TRBJ2-5; 9 nucleotides agree with TRBD2. The CDR3 is made up of 14 amino acids. Trimming removed 7 bases from V and 4 bases from J; junction bases left unmatched: 7. CDR1 is SEHNR, CDR2 FQNEAQ, per germline (reference sequence). The CDR3 sequence is CASKGSGRGETQYF. For the CDR3, the DNA is TGTGCCAGCAAGGGTAGCGGGAGAGGAGAGACCCAGTACTTC.

This clonotype was counted only a few times. The chain recombines TRBV7-9 with TRBJ1-1, with D unclear. The V and J ends lost 0 bases and 10 bases respectively, with 12 bases between them. This CDR3 has 13 residues. Germline CDR1 SEHNR, CDR2 FQNEAQ (reference sequence). CDR3 amino acids: CASSLAKDFGAFF. The CDR3 DNA is TGTGCCAGCAGCTTAGCAAAGGACTTTGGAGCTTTCTTT.

This clonotype was found many times. The chain uses TRBV5-6 and TRBJ2-7; D is perhaps TRBD2 (5 bases). V lost 5 bases to trimming and J lost 0 bases, with 12 bases between them. The CDR3 consists of 14 residues. Germline loops: CDR1 SGHDT, CDR2 YYEEEE. In DNA, the CDR3 is TGTGCCAGCAGTCGCGGACTGGGCTCCTACGAGCAGTACTTC. Translated, it gives CASSRGLGSYEQYF.

The chain employs TRBV12-3 or TRBV12-4 and TRBJ1-2; 8 positions match TRBD1. Germline trimming cut 3 bases from V and 5 bases from J; bases unmatched to any gene: 5. This CDR3 comprises 14 residues. The CDR3 region has the DNA TGTGCCAGCAGTTTCTCCGGGACAGGTTATGGCTACACCTTC. It encodes CASSFSGTGYGYTF.

V is TRBV24-1 and J is TRBJ2-1; D possibly corresponds to TRBD2 (5 bases). Germline V gene sequence: CDR1 KGHDR, CDR2 SFDVKD. This CDR3 is built from 13 residues. V was cut by 1 base and J by 7 bases, with 7 bases left in between. For the CDR3, the DNA is TGTGCCACCAGTGATTTTACGGGGAATGAGCAGTTCTTC. Protein: CATSDFTGNEQFF.

On this clonotype: Being one base from a much bigger clone, this may be a read error. The chain recombines TRBV29-1 with TRBJ2-1; TRBD2 might be the D (5 bases). Germline assignment: CDR1 SQVTM and CDR2 ANQGSEA. The CDR3 extends over 13 amino acids. Here the CDR3 reads CSVVGRWSDERFF. Written as DNA, the CDR3 is TGCAGCGTTGTGGGGAGATGGTCCGATGAGCGGTTCTTC.

This clonotype was counted a few times. The gene calls are TRBV24-1 and TRBJ2-1, with 9 bases aligning to TRBD2. The CDR3 loop spans 13 amino acids. V lost 8 bases to trimming and J lost 6 bases; unmatched junction nucleotides: 4. CDR1 is KGHDR, CDR2 SFDVKD, per germline. The CDR3 here is CATTDSGSNEQFF. The CDR3 bases are TGTGCCACCACGGATAGCGGGAGCAATGAGCAGTTCTTC.

This clonotype was observed a few times. Written as DNA, the CDR3 is TGTGCCAGCAGCTTAGCCACGACTTCACAGGGGAGGGGTGGCTACACCTTC. Translation gives CASSLATTSQGRGGYTF. The V gene is TRBV7-2, the J gene TRBJ1-2; the match to TRBD1 covers 7 bases. Germline V gives CDR1 SGHTA, CDR2 FQGNSA. Unmatched junction bases numbered 14, after V lost 0 bases and J lost 7 bases. CDR3 length: 17 amino acids.

The chain combines TRBV6-1 with TRBJ1-2; the D gene is possibly TRBD1 (5 bases). CDR1 MNHNS and CDR2 SASEGT come from the germline V gene. The CDR3 sequence is 13 residues long. Between the trimmed V and J ends, which lost 5 bases and 8 bases, there was a span of 15 bases. The CDR3 loop is CASSLRERSGYTF. CDR3 bases: TGTGCCAGCAGTCTCAGGGAAAGGAGCGGCTACACCTTC.

The J gene is TRBJ1-4, the V gene TRBV7-2; tentatively, D is TRBD1 (5 bases). The CDR3 has 14 amino acids. In germline, CDR1 is SGHTA, CDR2 FQGNSA. V gave up 0 bases and J gave up 8 bases, with 10 bases separating them. The CDR3 reads CASSLALTGEKLFF. The CDR3 DNA reads as TGTGCCAGCAGCTTAGCGCTAACAGGCGAAAAACTGTTTTTT.

Ten or more counts support this clonotype. CDR3 coding DNA: TGCAGTGCTAGAGAGGCGAACTACGAGCAGTACTTC. As protein: CSAREANYEQYF. This chain uses TRBV20-1 with TRBJ2-7; D not certain. The V end lost 0 bases, the J end lost 3 bases, and 6 bases lay between the germline ends. This CDR3 has 12 residues. Germline V gene data show CDR1 as DFQATT and CDR2 as SNEGSKA (reference sequence).

This chain connects TRBV6-5 to TRBJ2-5; D call uncertain. Germline V gives CDR1 MNHEY, CDR2 SVGAGI. This CDR3 region has 14 residues. V was clipped by 6 bases and J by 0 bases, with 11 bases between them. CDR3 region: CASRHSPYQETQYF. The DNA of the CDR3 is TGTGCCAGCAGACACTCGCCGTACCAAGAGACCCAGTACTTC.

The V and J genes are TRBV18 and TRBJ2-7, with TRBD1 identical over 7 bases. The CDR3 runs to 14 residues. CDR1 is KGHSH, CDR2 LQKENI, per germline. With V trimmed by 2 bases and J by 2 bases, 3 bases remained unmatched. Here the CDR3 DNA reads TGTGCCAGCTCACCAGATGACAGGGCCTACGAGCAGTACTTC. This translates into CASSPDDRAYEQYF. The full variable domain, with the rest looked up from reference TRBV18 and TRBJ2-7, is NAGVMQNPRHLVRRRGQEARLRCSPMKGHSHVYWYRQLPEEGLKFMVYLQKENIIDESGMPKERFSAEFPKEGPSILRIQQVVRGDSAAYFCASSPDDRAYEQYFGPGTRLTVT.

In this sample, this clonotype turned up a few times. The chain carries TRBV2 and TRBJ2-3, with 7 bases matching TRBD1. The V gene end was trimmed by 3 bases and the J gene end by 1 base; junction bases not matched to a gene: 4. CDR1 and CDR2 (germline): SNHLY, FYNNEI. The CDR3 runs 15 residues. The CDR3 nucleotides are TGTGCCAGCAGTGATTGGGGGACAGGCACAGATACGCAGTATTTT. Protein sequence: CASSDWGTGTDTQYF.